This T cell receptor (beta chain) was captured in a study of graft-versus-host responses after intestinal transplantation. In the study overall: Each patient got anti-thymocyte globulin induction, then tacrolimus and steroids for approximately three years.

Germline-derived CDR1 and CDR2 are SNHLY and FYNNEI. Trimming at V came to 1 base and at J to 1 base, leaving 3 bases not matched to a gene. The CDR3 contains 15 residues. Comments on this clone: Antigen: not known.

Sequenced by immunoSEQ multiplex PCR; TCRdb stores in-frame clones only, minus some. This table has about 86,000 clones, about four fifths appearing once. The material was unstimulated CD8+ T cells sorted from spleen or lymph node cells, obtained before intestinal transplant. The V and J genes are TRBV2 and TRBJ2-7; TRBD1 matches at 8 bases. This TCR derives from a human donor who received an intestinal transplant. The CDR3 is CASSEGWTGSYEQYF. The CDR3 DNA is TGTGCCAGCAGTGAAGGCTGGACAGGGTCCTACGAGCAGTACTTC. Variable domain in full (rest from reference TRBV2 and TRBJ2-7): EPEVTQTPSHQVTQMGQEVILRCVPISNHLYFYWYRQILGQKVEFLVSFYNNEISEKSEIFDDQFSVERPDGSNFTLKIRSTKLEDSAMYFCASSEGWTGSYEQYFGPGTRLTVT.